This T cell receptor beta chain was sequenced for a study of metastatic and nonmetastatic thyroid tumors. Study-wide background: Peripheral blood and tumor or nodule samples from malignant and benign thyroid patients were compared.

No patient had received any treatment before thyroid surgery. Authors' data handling: Variation in CDR3 across clinicopathological groups served as the basis for constructing a distant-metastasis classifier in papillary thyroid cancer. TCRdb re-analyzed the PCR reads through MiXCR. TCRdb, rather than the study authors, made the V and J calls. Of 30,000 to 40,000 clones detected, 25% to 30% appear once; the ten largest clones hold approximately 7.8%. The ends were cut back, 0 bases at V and 12 bases at J, with 15 bases in the middle. Germline V lookup: CDR1 KGHSH, CDR2 LQKENI. The CDR3 is 15 residues long.

This clonotype was sampled from a female donor with papillary thyroid cancer or a benign thyroid nodule (not recorded which). Some clones in this sample may be carry-over from other donors' samples. Sequenced material: blood. The chain has TRBV18 and TRBJ1-6; D unclear. The CDR3 region is CASSPPEVSNRPLHF. The CDR3 nucleotides are TGTGCCAGCTCACCACCGGAGGTGTCCAATAGACCCCTCCACTTT.